In this sample, the clone carrying this T cell receptor beta chain turned up a few times. Its antigen is still unknown. Libraries were prepared by immunoSEQ multiplex PCR; TCRdb keeps only in-frame clonotypes and omits some of them. The sample has tens of thousands of clones, more than 80% seen once. These data are taken from a study of cytomegalovirus exposure and HLA in healthy donors. Study summary: The use of the same platform for the roughly 110 validation repertoires and the roughly 680 first-cohort repertoires was reported by a later analysis.

The ends lost 6 bases at V and 6 bases at J; junction bases unmatched: 4. CDR1 MDHEN and CDR2 SYDVKM come from the germline V gene. The CDR3 runs 14 residues. Study observations and caveats: The study designated 164 TCR beta chains cytomegalovirus-associated.

J is TRBJ1-6 and V is TRBV28; 8 nucleotides agree with TRBD1. The origin of this receptor is a young woman in good health and CMV-seronegative. The specimen was PBMCs. The CDR3 here is CASRRTGTNSPLHF. The CDR3 bases are TGTGCCAGCAGACGGACAGGGACTAATTCACCCCTCCACTTT.